One sample yielded the 8 T cell receptor beta chains listed below, sequenced in a study of blood T cell repertoires in COVID-19. The method was immunoSEQ multiplex PCR; TCRdb's version includes in-frame clones alone and lacks a portion of them. The sample contains around 15,000 clones, more than 75% of which appear only once. Sequencing was performed on peripheral blood. The receptors were sampled from a man between 60 and 75 years old with active COVID-19.

This sequence joins TRBV5-1 and TRBJ2-6; tentatively, D is TRBD1 (5 bases). From germline, CDR1 is SGHRS and CDR2 YFSETQ. This CDR3 contains 15 residues. V was trimmed by 3 bases and J by 4 bases, leaving 11 bases between them. Here the CDR3 DNA reads TGCGCCAGCAGCTCAGGACAAGTCGGGGCCAACGTCCTGACTTTC. Its protein product is CASSSGQVGANVLTF.

The gene calls are TRBV6-1 and TRBJ2-7; D uncertain. This CDR3 comprises 14 residues. The germline CDR1 and CDR2 sequences are MNHNS and SASEGT. V was shortened by 2 bases and J by 0 bases, with 8 bases between the two germline ends. DNA for the CDR3: TGTGCCAGCAGTGAACTTGGCACCTCCTACGAGCAGTACGTC. This encodes CASSELGTSYEQYV.

The V call is TRBV25-1, the J call TRBJ1-5; 7 bases agree with TRBD1. The CDR3 contains 14 residues. The germline V gene has CDR1 MGHDK and CDR2 SYGVNS. The trim removed 6 bases at V and 3 bases at J, leaving 5 bases unmatched. The CDR3 loop reads CASRETGLNQPQHF. CDR3 coding DNA: TGTGCCAGCAGGGAGACAGGGCTCAATCAGCCCCAGCATTTT.

The CDR3, as DNA: TGTGCCAGCAGAAAAACAGGGATGGAAGCTTTCTTT. Its protein is CASRKTGMEAFF. The V gene is TRBV6-5, the J gene TRBJ1-1; TRBD1 is a possible D gene (6 bases). V was trimmed by 6 bases and J by 8 bases, leaving 13 bases between them. Germline CDR1 and CDR2: MNHEY and SVGAGI. The CDR3 sequence is 12 residues long.

This rearrangement joins TRBV19 to TRBJ2-6; 8 nucleotides line up with TRBD1. The trim removed 3 bases at V and 4 bases at J, leaving 20 bases unmatched. Germline loops: CDR1 LNHDA, CDR2 SQIVND (reference sequence). The CDR3 consists of 21 residues. The CDR3 spells CASSIGALGQGPPRGANVLTF. The CDR3 nucleotides are TGTGCCAGTAGTATCGGCGCGTTAGGACAGGGACCGCCCCGCGGGGCCAACGTCCTGACTTTC.

The chain has TRBV2 and TRBJ2-7; unclear D gene. V lost 10 bases and J 1 base, leaving 14 bases between the germline ends. Per the germline V gene, CDR1 is SNHLY and CDR2 is FYNNEI. This CDR3 has 13 residues. In DNA, the CDR3 is TGTGCCAACACCAAGGCGGATTCCTACGAGCAGTACTTC. This gives the protein CANTKADSYEQYF.

This chain links TRBV12-5 with TRBJ2-5; 13 nucleotides line up with TRBD2. This CDR3 is 16 amino acids long. The germline V gene has CDR1 LGHNT and CDR2 FRNRAP. V was clipped by 0 bases and J by 7 bases; unmatched bases: 5. For the CDR3, the DNA is TGTGCTAGTGGTTTGGTACTAGCGGGGGGGCCAGGGACCCAGTACTTC. It yields the protein CASGLVLAGGPGTQYF.

This clone was seen a single time. This chain uses TRBV5-1 with TRBJ2-2; 9 nucleotides match TRBD2. V lost 4 bases, J lost 4 bases, and 5 bases stayed unmatched. This CDR3 is built from 15 residues. Germline lookup yields CDR1 SGHRS and CDR2 YFSETQ. CDR3 bases: TGCGCCAGCAGCCCGCGGGGGGGCGGCACCGGGGAGCTGTTTTTT. Protein product: CASSPRGGGTGELFF.